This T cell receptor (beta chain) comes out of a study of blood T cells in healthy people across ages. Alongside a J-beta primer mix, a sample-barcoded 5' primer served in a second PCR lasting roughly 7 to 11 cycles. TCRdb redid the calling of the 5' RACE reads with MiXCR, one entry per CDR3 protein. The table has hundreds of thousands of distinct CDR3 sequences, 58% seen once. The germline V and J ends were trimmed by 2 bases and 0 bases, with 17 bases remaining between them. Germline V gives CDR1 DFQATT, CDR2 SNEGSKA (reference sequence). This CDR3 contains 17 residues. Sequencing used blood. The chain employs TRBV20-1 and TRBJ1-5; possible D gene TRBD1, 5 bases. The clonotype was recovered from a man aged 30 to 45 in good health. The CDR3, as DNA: TGCAGTGCTAGAATGCTCGAGGGGCTTAGTAGCAATCAGCCCCAGCATTTT. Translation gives CSARMLEGLSSNQPQHF.